The 7 T cell receptor beta chains reported below all come from one sample, sequenced in a study of siplizumab effects on memory and regulatory T cells. Clones were read by immunoSEQ multiplex PCR, and TCRdb kept only the in-frame ones, dropping some. The sample has over 80,000 clones, about nine tenths seen once. Sequenced: Tregs sorted from blood. These TCRs come from a human donor in good health.

V gene TRBV7-2 combines with J gene TRBJ1-1; D gene unclear. The CDR3 consists of 13 residues. CDR1 and CDR2 (germline): SGHTA, FQGNSA. With 0 bases removed from V and 7 bases from J, the gap between germline ends came to 9 bases. The CDR3 sequence: CASSLAPQIEAFF. The DNA for the CDR3 is TGTGCCAGCAGCTTAGCGCCCCAGATTGAAGCTTTCTTT.

This rearrangement joins TRBV6-4 to TRBJ1-3; the D gene is possibly TRBD1 (5 bases). CDR3 size: 16 residues. V was trimmed by 4 bases and J by 2 bases, leaving 15 bases between them. The V gene's germline CDR1 is MRHNA and CDR2 SNTAGT. DNA for the CDR3: TGTGCCAGCAGTGTGGCAGGGCTGGTCGCTGGAAACACCATATATTTT. Its translation is CASSVAGLVAGNTIYF.

This clone was observed a handful of times. The chain combines TRBV1 with TRBJ2-1; the DNA was not used to check the table's D call, TRBD1. TRBV1 is a pseudogene segment. This CDR3 region has 15 residues. CDR3 protein: CTSSPLGPERDEQFF. The CDR3 coding sequence is TGCACCAGCAGCCCCCTGGGGCCTGAACGGGATGAGCAGTTCTTC.

The rearrangement uses TRBV7-2 and TRBJ1-5, with D maybe TRBD1 (6 bases). V was clipped by 3 bases and J by 10 bases, with 13 bases between them. This CDR3 is 13 amino acids long. Germline V gene sequence: CDR1 SGHTA, CDR2 FQGNSA. CDR3 residues: CASSLGAGVPQHF. As DNA, the CDR3 is TGTGCCAGCAGCTTGGGGGCTGGGGTTCCCCAGCATTTT.

Only one count was recorded for this clone. The CDR3 sequence: CASSPIGLEKLFF. The CDR3 nucleotides are TGTGCCAGCAGCCCAATAGGATTGGAAAAACTGTTTTTT. The chain is built from TRBV6-1 and TRBJ1-4; no clear D gene. This CDR3 is built from 13 residues. V was cut by 6 bases and J by 8 bases, with 13 bases left in between. Germline CDR1 is MNHNS and CDR2 is SASEGT.

The chain recombines TRBV21-1 with TRBJ1-1. TRBV21-1 is a pseudogene. The CDR3 is 14 amino acids. CDR3 DNA sequence: TGTGCCAGCAGAGAACAGGCGGCGGGCACTGAAGCTTTCTTT. Protein product: CASREQAAGTEAFF.

This clone was found a few times. The chain combines TRBV9 with TRBJ1-1; the match to TRBD1 covers 7 bases. Germline assignment: CDR1 SGDLS and CDR2 YYNGEE. V was clipped by 0 bases and J by 1 base; unmatched bases: 12. The CDR3 runs to 18 residues. The CDR3 region has the DNA TGTGCCAGCAGCGTAGTTTCTAGGGGGCGTCGAGCGAACACTGAAGCTTTCTTT. It specifies CASSVVSRGRRANTEAFF.